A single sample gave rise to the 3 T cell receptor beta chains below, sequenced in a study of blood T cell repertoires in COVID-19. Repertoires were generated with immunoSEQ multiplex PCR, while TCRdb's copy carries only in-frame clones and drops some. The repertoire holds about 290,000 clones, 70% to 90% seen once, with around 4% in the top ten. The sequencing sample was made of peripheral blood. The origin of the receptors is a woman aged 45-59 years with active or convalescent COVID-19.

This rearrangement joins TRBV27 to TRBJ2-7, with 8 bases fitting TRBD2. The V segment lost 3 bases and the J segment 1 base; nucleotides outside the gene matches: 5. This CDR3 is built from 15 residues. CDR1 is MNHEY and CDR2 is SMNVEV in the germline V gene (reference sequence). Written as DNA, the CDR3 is TGTGCCAGCAGTTTGGGAAGCGGGAGATCCTACGAGCAGTACTTC. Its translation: CASSLGSGRSYEQYF.

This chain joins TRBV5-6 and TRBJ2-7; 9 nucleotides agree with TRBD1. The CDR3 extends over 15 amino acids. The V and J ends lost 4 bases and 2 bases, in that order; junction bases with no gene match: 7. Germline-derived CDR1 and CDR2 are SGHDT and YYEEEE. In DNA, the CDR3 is TGTGCCAGCAGCCACCCGGGACAGGGACCCTACGAGCAGTACTTC. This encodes CASSHPGQGPYEQYF.

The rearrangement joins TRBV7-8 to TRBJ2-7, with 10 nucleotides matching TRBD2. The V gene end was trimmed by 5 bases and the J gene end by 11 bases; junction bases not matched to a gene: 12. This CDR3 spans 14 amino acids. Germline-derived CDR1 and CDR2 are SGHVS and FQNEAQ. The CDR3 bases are TGTGCCAGCAGCCCTCTAGCGGGAGAAGGACGGGAGTACTTC. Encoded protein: CASSPLAGEGREYF. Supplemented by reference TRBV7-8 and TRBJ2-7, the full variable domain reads GAGVSQSPRYKVAKRGQDVALRCDPISGHVSLFWYQQALGQGPEFLTYFQNEAQLDKSGLPSDRFFAERPEGSVSTLKIQRTQQEDSAVYLCASSPLAGEGREYFGPGTRLTVT.